This T cell receptor (beta chain) appears in the sequencing data of a study of PD-L1 blockade in urothelial cancer. Broader study findings: Durable benefit was linked to greater 3-week expansion of tumor-associated blood clones.

The CDR3 consists of 15 residues. Looked up from germline, CDR1 is LNHDA and CDR2 is SQIVND (reference sequence). The germline V and J ends were trimmed by 4 bases and 0 bases, with 7 bases remaining between them. Using immunoSEQ multiplex PCR, the repertoire was profiled, and TCRdb retains in-frame clones only, with some absent. The sample has some 52,000 clones, approximately 75% seen once. As to this clone: Its cognate antigen is unknown.

This receptor was identified in a man aged 65 to 85 with urothelial cancer. The material was PBMCs, obtained around atezolizumab (anti-PD-L1) treatment. This chain links TRBV19 with TRBJ2-6; tentatively, D is TRBD2 (5 bases). In DNA form, the CDR3 reads TGTGCCAGTAGTACGGGAATCTCTGGGGCCAACGTCCTGACTTTC. Protein product: CASSTGISGANVLTF.